The 18 T cell receptor beta chains presented below share a single source sample, sequenced in a study of blood T cells in healthy people across ages. Through a sample-barcoded 5' primer and a J-beta primer mix, a second PCR was run for roughly 7 to 11 cycles. Using its own MiXCR run on the 5' RACE reads, TCRdb lists one record per CDR3 protein. The repertoire consists of around 800,000 distinct CDR3 sequences, with about 26% occurring once and the leading ten covering 3%. These data are also associated with another study on T cells of mothers and their children.

Sequenced: blood. The receptor set was obtained from a boy aged 5 to 17 in good health.

V and J are TRBV12-5 and TRBJ1-2; possible D gene TRBD1, 5 bases. V gave up 3 bases and J gave up 4 bases, with 12 bases separating them. Germline CDR1 LGHNT, CDR2 FRNRAP. The CDR3 sequence is 14 residues long. The CDR3 loop reads CASGLGVRVYGYTF. Written as DNA, the CDR3 is TGTGCTAGTGGTTTAGGGGTCAGGGTCTATGGCTACACCTTC. The whole variable domain, filled in from reference TRBV12-5 and TRBJ1-2, reads DARVTQTPRHKVTEMGQEVTMRCQPILGHNTVFWYRQTMMQGLELLAYFRNRAPLDDSGMPKDRFSAEMPDATLATLKIQPSEPRDSAVYFCASGLGVRVYGYTFGSGTRLTVV.

The sample holds a few counts of this clonotype. V gene TRBV28 combines with J gene TRBJ2-1; D gene uncertain. CDR1 is MDHEN and CDR2 is SYDVKM in the germline V gene. Between the trimmed V and J ends, which lost 3 bases and 6 bases, there was a span of 9 bases. The CDR3 runs to 13 residues. The CDR3 loop reads CASSLVWLNEQFF. The CDR3 nucleotides read TGTGCCAGCAGTTTGGTTTGGCTCAATGAGCAGTTCTTC.

V usage is TRBV12-3 or TRBV12-4 and J usage is TRBJ2-5, with a tentative D call TRBD1 (7 bases). This CDR3 spans 14 amino acids. The germline V and J ends were trimmed by 8 bases and 1 base, with 14 bases remaining between them. The CDR3 DNA reads TGTGCCAGCTCTTCGGGGGACAGCCAAGAGACCCAGTACTTC. Its protein is CASSSGDSQETQYF.

The chain links TRBV10-3 to TRBJ1-2, with D unresolved. In germline, CDR1 is ENHRY, CDR2 SYGVKD. The CDR3 is made up of 12 amino acids. Trimming left V 6 bases short and J 1 base short, with 6 bases between. The CDR3 region has the DNA TGTGCCATCAGGTCGGATAACTATGGCTACACCTTC. Translating it yields CAIRSDNYGYTF.

The chain uses TRBV11-2 and TRBJ1-5; no clear D. CDR1 and CDR2 from the germline V gene are SGHAT and FQNNGV. This CDR3 contains 13 residues. V lost 5 bases and J 5 bases, leaving 10 bases between the germline ends. CDR3 sequence reads: CASSADGYQPQHF. In nucleotides, the CDR3 is TGTGCCAGCAGCGCCGACGGATATCAGCCCCAGCATTTT.

The table lists this clonotype with a few counts. V gene TRBV6-5 combines with J gene TRBJ2-7, with 9 bases aligning to TRBD1. There are 15 residues in the CDR3. Germline lookup yields CDR1 MNHEY and CDR2 SVGAGI. V gave up 6 bases and J gave up 2 bases; unmatched junction bases: 8. CDR3 loop: CASRNHRGHPYEQYF. The CDR3 bases are TGTGCCAGCAGGAACCACAGGGGGCACCCCTACGAGCAGTACTTC.

This clonotype was counted only a few times. V is TRBV12-3 or TRBV12-4 and J is TRBJ2-5; possibly TRBD1 or TRBD2 for D (5 bases each). V was clipped by 4 bases and J by 11 bases, with 20 bases between them. The CDR3 has 14 amino acids. Here the CDR3 DNA reads TGTGCCAGCAGTTGGGGGTCTCCGCAGGGTGAGCAGTACTTC. As protein: CASSWGSPQGEQYF.

The CDR3 DNA sequence: TGCGCCAGCAGCTTGGGACAGGCAATCGGCACTGAAGCTTTCTTT. This sequence encodes CASSLGQAIGTEAFF. The chain combines TRBV5-1 with TRBJ1-1; D possibly corresponds to TRBD1 (6 bases). Germline assignment: CDR1 SGHRS and CDR2 YFSETQ. The CDR3 contains 15 residues. V lost 0 bases, J lost 4 bases, and 13 bases lay in between.

The chain has TRBV14 and TRBJ2-7, with D possibly matching TRBD2 (5 bases). The V gene lost 5 bases and the J gene lost 5 bases, with 10 bases spanning the gap. This CDR3 is 12 amino acids long. The germline CDR1 and CDR2 sequences are SGHDN and FVKESK. The CDR3 sequence is CASSWRHDEQYF. CDR3 bases: TGTGCCAGCAGCTGGAGGCATGACGAGCAGTACTTC.

The chain has TRBV7-9 and TRBJ2-2; possibly TRBD1 for D (6 bases). The CDR3 has 13 amino acids. In germline, CDR1 is SEHNR, CDR2 FQNEAQ (reference sequence). V lost 5 bases to trimming and J lost 11 bases, with 15 bases between them. CDR3 sequence reads: CASSETGPAELFF. The CDR3 DNA reads TGTGCCAGCAGCGAAACAGGGCCGGCAGAGCTGTTTTTT.

The chain uses TRBV11-1 and TRBJ2-5; 8 bases agree with TRBD2. The assigned J gene may be wrong: the sequence end matches TRBJ2-1 better. Germline V gene sequence: CDR1 SGHAT, CDR2 FQDESV (reference sequence). The CDR3 loop spans 13 amino acids. The CDR3 protein is CAGTRGAPNEQFF. The CDR3 region has the DNA TGTGCCGGAACGCGGGGGGCCCCCAATGAGCAGTTCTTC.

The rearrangement uses TRBV15 and TRBJ2-7, with D unresolved. CDR1 and CDR2 (germline): LNHNV, YYDKDF (reference sequence). The CDR3 totals 13 residues. Trimming took off 1 base at V and 5 bases at J, with 9 bases between the two ends. CDR3 sequence reads: CATSRGGRHEQYF. CDR3 coding DNA: TGTGCCACCAGCAGAGGGGGTCGCCACGAGCAGTACTTC.

There are a few counts of this clonotype. The genes are TRBV4-1 and TRBJ1-4; 8 bases agree with TRBD1. CDR1 MGHRA and CDR2 YSYEKL come from the germline V gene. The CDR3 contains 19 residues. J was trimmed by 0 bases and V by 1 base; bases with no gene match: 10. CDR3 sequence reads: CASSQVNGRQGSTNEKLFF. CDR3 nucleotides: TGCGCCAGCAGCCAAGTGAATGGGAGACAGGGGTCAACTAATGAAAAACTGTTTTTT.

This clonotype was detected only a few times. The chain employs TRBV10-2 and TRBJ1-5; D not resolved. The CDR3 sequence is 16 residues long. Trimming took off 0 bases at V and 5 bases at J, with 14 bases between the two ends. Per germline, CDR1 WSHSY and CDR2 SAAADI. CDR3 in amino acids: CASSESRRSSYQPQHF. CDR3 bases: TGCGCCAGCAGTGAGTCGCGGAGGTCCTCCTATCAGCCCCAGCATTTT.

The chain uses TRBV12-3 or TRBV12-4 and TRBJ1-2; 7 nucleotides line up with TRBD1. Trimming took 6 bases from V and 12 from J; bases not matched to a gene: 13. The CDR3 has 13 residues. CDR3: CASSPDTGDRNTF. Here the CDR3 DNA reads TGTGCCAGCAGCCCCGACACAGGGGATCGAAACACCTTC.

The chain links TRBV30 to TRBJ1-1; tentative D call: TRBD1 (6 bases). V shed 5 bases and J shed 0 bases, with 10 bases lying between them. Germline-derived CDR1 and CDR2 are GTSNPN and SVGIG (reference sequence). CDR3 length: 13 residues. The CDR3 spells CAWDRTMNTEAFF. CDR3 nucleotide sequence: TGTGCCTGGGACAGGACCATGAACACTGAAGCTTTCTTT.

This clonotype was seen only a few times. The chain has TRBV28 and TRBJ2-7, with D unresolved. This CDR3 contains 13 residues. Germline V CDR1 and CDR2: MDHEN, SYDVKM. Between the trimmed V and J ends, which lost 1 base and 7 bases, there was a span of 11 bases. The CDR3 loop is CASSLFKRQEQYF. CDR3 coding DNA: TGTGCCAGCAGTTTATTCAAAAGACAAGAGCAGTACTTC.

The chain employs TRBV5-1 and TRBJ2-2; 8 bases are shared with TRBD1. This CDR3 is built from 15 residues. Germline CDR1 is SGHRS and CDR2 is YFSETQ. V lost 0 bases and J lost 4; bases outside the gene matches: 2. The CDR3: CASSLDTGGTGELFF. CDR3 DNA: TGCGCCAGCAGCTTGGATACAGGGGGCACCGGGGAGCTGTTTTTT.